The 16 T cell receptor beta chains below were found in one sample sequenced in a study of T cells after yellow fever vaccination (dated by TCRdb to between 2018 and 2021). The library was prepared using 5' RACE. TCRdb lists the instrument as Illumina HiSeq 2500. TCRdb reprocessed the public reads (quality trimming at Q25 with fastp, clone calling with MiXCR) and kept in-frame beta chains. Rows merge per CDR3 protein into single entries with the most common DNA and genes. This sample comprises about 510,000 distinct CDR3 sequences, about a fifth of them detected only once. The top ten clonotypes cover 15% to 20% of the sample. Interpreted using the paper, the treatment or condition label stands for: live attenuated yellow fever vaccine strain. The material sequenced was PBMCs, taken less than 25 days after the first yellow fever vaccination. These receptors originate from a man aged 18 to 30 who received the YFV17D yellow fever vaccine.

A few counts support this clonotype. This chain uses TRBV5-1 with TRBJ1-3, with D uncertain. Looked up from germline, CDR1 is SGHRS and CDR2 is YFSETQ. V lost 2 bases and J 0 bases, leaving 9 bases between the germline ends. This CDR3 region has 15 residues. The CDR3 here is CASSLWGDSGNTIYF. DNA of the CDR3: TGCGCCAGCAGCTTATGGGGAGACTCTGGAAACACCATATATTTT.

The genes are TRBV4-1 and TRBJ2-2, with 11 bases lining up with TRBD2. Germline V gene data show CDR1 as MGHRA and CDR2 as YSYEKL. The junction had 3 bases not matched to a gene; V was cut back by 3 bases and J by 6 bases. CDR3 length: 15 amino acids. The CDR3 DNA is TGCGCCAGCAGCCACATAGCGGGGGGGGCCGGGGAGCTGTTTTTT. This gives the protein CASSHIAGGAGELFF.

In this sample, this clonotype turned up many times. The CDR3 is CASGLEGFNEQYF. The CDR3 nucleotides are TGTGCTAGTGGTTTGGAGGGGTTCAACGAGCAGTACTTC. J is TRBJ2-7 and V is TRBV12-5, with D possibly TRBD1 on 5 matching bases. V was clipped by 1 base and J by 5 bases, with 9 bases between them. Germline values: CDR1 LGHNT, CDR2 FRNRAP. The CDR3 extends over 13 amino acids.

The chain is built from TRBV9 and TRBJ2-5; TRBD2 agrees at 8 bases. The CDR3 covers 16 residues. The ends lost 4 bases at V and 4 bases at J; junction bases unmatched: 12. CDR1 and CDR2 (germline): SGDLS, YYNGEE. The CDR3 reads CASSRGSGGGGETQYF. CDR3 nucleotides: TGTGCCAGCAGCAGGGGAAGCGGGGGAGGCGGAGAGACCCAGTACTTC.

The chain recombines TRBV6-1 with TRBJ1-1; D is perhaps TRBD1 (5 bases). Per the germline V gene, CDR1 is MNHNS and CDR2 is SASEGT. The germline V and J ends were trimmed by 8 bases and 8 bases, with 27 bases remaining between them. CDR3 length: 16 residues. The CDR3, as DNA: TGTGCCAGCGGGACGGCAGAACCCTCCCCATCAGAGGAAGCTTTCTTT. It translates to CASGTAEPSPSEEAFF.

The chain joins TRBV20-1 to TRBJ1-4; no clear D gene. Trimming removed 3 bases from V and 4 bases from J, with 9 bases in between. From germline, CDR1 is DFQATT and CDR2 SNEGSKA (reference sequence). The CDR3 consists of 13 residues. The CDR3 region is CSASLQYNEKLFF. The CDR3 DNA reads as TGCAGTGCTAGTCTCCAGTATAATGAAAAACTGTTTTTT.

The V call is TRBV24-1, the J call TRBJ1-1; a weak D match, TRBD1 (5 bases). V lost 2 bases, J lost 5 bases, and 11 bases lay in between. The CDR3 totals 14 residues. Germline loops: CDR1 KGHDR, CDR2 SFDVKD. CDR3 sequence (DNA): TGTGCCACCAGTGATTCTGGCAGGACAACTGAAGCTTTCTTT. It specifies CATSDSGRTTEAFF.

In its sample, this clonotype was seen many times. The V gene is TRBV7-2, the J gene TRBJ2-2, with 10 bases that match TRBD2. The J segment lost 6 bases and the V segment lost 3 bases, leaving 4 bases of the junction unmatched. CDR1 is SGHTA and CDR2 is FQGNSA in the germline V gene. This CDR3 contains 15 residues. CDR3 residues: CASSLSGGAPGELFF. The CDR3 coding sequence is TGTGCCAGCAGCTTGAGCGGGGGGGCCCCCGGGGAGCTGTTTTTT.

The chain links TRBV19 to TRBJ2-5; D not certain. Germline lookup yields CDR1 LNHDA and CDR2 SQIVND (reference sequence). CDR3 size: 14 residues. V dropped 3 bases and J dropped 3 bases, with 11 bases sitting between them. CDR3 amino acids: CASSIMGRKETQYF. In DNA, the CDR3 is TGTGCCAGTAGTATCATGGGCAGAAAAGAGACCCAGTACTTC.

The V and J genes are TRBV4-3 and TRBJ2-1; 10 nucleotides match TRBD1. Germline values: CDR1 LGHNA, CDR2 YSLEER. The length of the CDR3 is 16 residues. The V and J ends lost 4 bases and 5 bases, in that order; junction bases with no gene match: 8. The CDR3 DNA follows: TGCGCCAGCAGCCCCATAGGACAGGGGGAAGACAATGAGCAGTTCTTC. It yields the protein CASSPIGQGEDNEQFF.

This clonotype was counted between two and nine times. V usage is TRBV29-1 and J usage is TRBJ1-1; no firm D call. This CDR3 comprises 12 residues. Trimming pared 6 bases from V and 4 bases from J, leaving 12 bases between. From germline, CDR1 is SQVTM and CDR2 ANQGSEA. CDR3 bases: TGCAGCGTAGCCAGCATGAGCACTGAAGCTTTCTTT. Protein product: CSVASMSTEAFF. Combining the CDR3 with reference TRBV29-1 and TRBJ1-1 gives the whole variable domain SAVISQKPSRDICQRGTSLTIQCQVDSQVTMMFWYRQQPGQSLTLIATANQGSEATYESGFVIDKFPISRPNLTFSTLTVSNMSPEDSSIYLCSVASMSTEAFFGQGTRLTVV.

The J gene is TRBJ2-1, the V gene TRBV11-2, with 11 positions matching TRBD1. Looked up from germline, CDR1 is SGHAT and CDR2 is FQNNGV. Trimming took 5 bases from V and 5 from J; bases not matched to a gene: 14. This CDR3 spans 18 amino acids. CDR3 region: CASSPRSPKGQGDNEQFF. CDR3 in DNA: TGTGCCAGCAGCCCTCGGTCCCCCAAGGGACAGGGGGACAATGAGCAGTTCTTC.

The chain carries TRBV7-2 and TRBJ2-7, with 9 bases identical to TRBD1. Unmatched junction bases numbered 8, after V lost 3 bases and J lost 5 bases. The CDR3 has 15 residues. The germline V gene encodes CDR1 SGHTA and CDR2 FQGNSA. The CDR3 sequence is CASSFGPGQGNEQYF. The CDR3 DNA follows: TGTGCCAGCAGCTTTGGGCCGGGACAGGGTAACGAGCAGTACTTC. Full variable domain (missing parts from reference TRBV7-2 and TRBJ2-7): GAGVSQSPSNKVTEKGKDVELRCDPISGHTALYWYRQSLGQGLEFLIYFQGNSAPDKSGLPSDRFSAERTGGSVSTLTIQRTQQEDSAVYLCASSFGPGQGNEQYFGPGTRLTVT.

The chain employs TRBV6-6 and TRBJ2-2; TRBD1 matches at 10 bases. Germline CDR1 and CDR2: MNHNY and SVGAGI (reference sequence). The V and J ends lost 8 bases and 5 bases, in that order; junction bases with no gene match: 2. CDR3 length: 13 amino acids. The CDR3 sequence is CASGQGGTGELFF. DNA of the CDR3: TGTGCCAGCGGACAGGGGGGAACCGGGGAGCTGTTTTTT.

The chain has TRBV18 and TRBJ2-2, with D possibly being TRBD1 (5 bases). The V gene lost 3 bases and the J gene lost 1 base, with 12 bases spanning the gap. Germline CDR1 reads KGHSH; CDR2 reads LQKENI. The CDR3 is made up of 16 amino acids. The CDR3 here is CASSPTPGKNTGELFF. Here the CDR3 DNA reads TGTGCCAGCTCACCTACCCCAGGGAAGAACACCGGGGAGCTGTTTTTT.

This clonotype was seen only a few times. The chain is built from TRBV14 and TRBJ1-5, with 12 bases aligning to TRBD1. The germline V gene encodes CDR1 SGHDN and CDR2 FVKESK. Unmatched junction bases numbered 7, after V lost 8 bases and J lost 2 bases. The CDR3 length is 16 residues. The CDR3 loop reads CASLGQGAPRNQPQHF. The CDR3 coding sequence is TGTGCCAGCCTGGGACAGGGGGCACCACGCAATCAGCCCCAGCATTTT.